This T cell receptor beta chain came from a study of cytomegalovirus exposure and HLA in healthy donors. Overall study context: The platform used for the 95 to 150 validation repertoires matched that of the 500 to 850 first-cohort repertoires, a later analysis reported.

Data came from immunoSEQ multiplex PCR; TCRdb stores just in-frame clones and leaves some out. Of more than 150,000 clones in the sample, more than 75% were seen once. The length of the CDR3 is 14 residues. The germline CDR1 and CDR2 sequences are SGHRS and YFSETQ. V was clipped by 2 bases and J by 4 bases, with 12 bases between them. The sequence was collected from a man aged 18 to 29 in good health and CMV-seropositive. The sample was PBMCs. V and J are TRBV5-1 and TRBJ2-5, with a possible D match to TRBD2 (6 bases). CDR3 residues: CASSLQEGLETQYF. Here the CDR3 DNA reads TGCGCCAGCAGCTTACAGGAGGGATTAGAGACCCAGTACTTC.